These 23 T cell receptor beta chains were sequenced from one sample in a study of spatial heterogeneity in lung cancer. Time point of the sample: blood at routine non-recurrence follow-up after resection. MiXCR, run by TCRdb on the 5' RACE reads, gives a single entry per CDR3 protein. The sample lists about 33,000 distinct CDR3 sequences; roughly a tenth were seen once. The sequencing used PBMCs, collected at follow-up. These receptor sequences come from a female donor with early-stage non-small cell lung cancer.

This clonotype was detected ten times or more. This chain connects TRBV28 to TRBJ1-2; no clear D. The CDR3 covers 14 residues. The germline CDR1 and CDR2 sequences are MDHEN and SYDVKM. Trimming took 6 bases from V and 4 from J, leaving 15 bases between them. The chain's CDR3 is CASSLSAETYGYTF. The DNA for the CDR3 is TGTGCCAGCAGCCTATCCGCGGAAACCTATGGCTACACCTTC.

This clonotype was recorded at least ten times. The chain is built from TRBV5-1 and TRBJ2-5, with 10 bases aligning to TRBD2. The CDR3 spans 16 residues. J lost 5 bases, V lost 0 bases, and 7 bases had no gene match. Germline CDR1 is SGHRS and CDR2 is YFSETQ. The CDR3 DNA follows: TGCGCCAGCAGCTTGGCTCTCGGGACTAGCGCTGAGACCCAGTACTTC. Protein: CASSLALGTSAETQYF.

This clonotype was detected only a few times. The chain links TRBV20-1 to TRBJ1-1, with 7 bases matching TRBD1. Trimming at V came to 3 bases and at J to 3 bases, leaving 7 bases not matched to a gene. CDR1 and CDR2 (germline): DFQATT, SNEGSKA (reference sequence). CDR3 length: 14 residues. CDR3 protein: CSASLTGLDTEAFF. The CDR3 nucleotides read TGCAGTGCTAGCCTGACAGGGTTGGACACTGAAGCTTTCTTT.

This clonotype was seen at least ten times. The chain employs TRBV12-3 or TRBV12-4 and TRBJ2-7; TRBD1 matches at 9 bases. This CDR3 contains 20 residues. J was trimmed by 4 bases and V by 6 bases; bases with no gene match: 25. The CDR3 nucleotides read TGTGCCAGCAGACCAGGGGGCCGGGACAGGGAAGTTAAGCCGTCGTACGAGCAGTACTTC. This translates into CASRPGGRDREVKPSYEQYF.

This clonotype occurred many times. The gene calls are TRBV9 and TRBJ2-1; 8 bases are a match to TRBD2. The J segment lost 4 bases and the V segment lost 0 bases, leaving 3 bases of the junction unmatched. The CDR3 runs to 15 residues. Germline lookup yields CDR1 SGDLS and CDR2 YYNGEE. The CDR3 DNA reads TGTGCCAGCAGCGTAGACAGCGGGGGATACAATGAGCAGTTCTTC. It is translated as CASSVDSGGYNEQFF.

This clonotype occurred many times. The chain links TRBV6-1 to TRBJ2-7, with 9 nucleotides matching TRBD1. The V gene end was trimmed by 7 bases and the J gene end by 2 bases; junction bases not matched to a gene: 6. Germline CDR1 MNHNS, CDR2 SASEGT. The CDR3 consists of 14 residues. The CDR3 nucleotides read TGTGCCAGCATCGGGACAGGGTTAACCTACGAGCAGTACTTC. This codes for CASIGTGLTYEQYF.

This clonotype has ten or more counts. V is TRBV9 and J is TRBJ2-3, with 7 bases aligning to TRBD2. Germline CDR1 is SGDLS and CDR2 is YYNGEE. CDR3 length equals 16 residues. V shed 4 bases, J shed 2 bases, and the junction held 10 bases outside the gene matches. The CDR3 reads CASSPTGRGTTDTQYF. As DNA, the CDR3 is TGTGCCAGCAGCCCGACGGGGCGGGGGACCACAGATACGCAGTATTTT.

This clonotype appeared many times. V and J are TRBV19 and TRBJ1-1; no definite D call. This CDR3 contains 14 residues. V was cut by 7 bases and J by 5 bases, with 17 bases left in between. Germline CDR1 reads LNHDA; CDR2 reads SQIVND (reference sequence). The CDR3 region is CASTSSSGQTEAFF. CDR3 nucleotides: TGTGCCAGTACCTCTAGTAGTGGCCAGACTGAAGCTTTCTTT.

The rearrangement uses TRBV20-1 and TRBJ2-7; the D gene is possibly TRBD1 (6 bases). Trimming took 6 bases from V and 0 from J, leaving 12 bases between them. Germline V gives CDR1 DFQATT, CDR2 SNEGSKA (reference sequence). The CDR3 contains 13 residues. CDR3 amino acids: CSAGDTSSYEQYF. DNA of the CDR3: TGCAGTGCCGGGGACACAAGCTCCTACGAGCAGTACTTC.

This clonotype has at least ten counts. This rearrangement joins TRBV20-1 to TRBJ1-1, with D possibly being TRBD1 (5 bases). This CDR3 contains 12 residues. V shed 3 bases and J shed 6 bases, with 11 bases lying between them. Germline values: CDR1 DFQATT, CDR2 SNEGSKA (reference sequence). DNA of the CDR3: TGCAGTGCTAGGCCGCAGGGCGCTGAAGCTTTCTTT. Encoded protein: CSARPQGAEAFF.

The CDR3 sequence: CASSLEGQGAHEQYF. The CDR3, as DNA: TGTGCCAGCAGCTTAGAGGGACAGGGGGCCCACGAGCAGTACTTC. V gene TRBV7-9 combines with J gene TRBJ2-7, with TRBD1 matching over 12 bases. Germline CDR1 is SEHNR and CDR2 is FQNEAQ (reference sequence). This CDR3 has 15 amino acids. With 1 base clipped from V and 5 bases from J, the junction kept 3 bases outside the gene matches.

This clonotype was recorded at least ten times. This chain links TRBV5-1 with TRBJ2-2, with D perhaps TRBD1 (7 bases). Trimming removed 5 bases at V and 0 bases at J, with 17 bases between. Germline CDR1 SGHRS, CDR2 YFSETQ. The CDR3 covers 17 residues. The CDR3: CASSHTPGGSNTGELFF. The CDR3 region has the DNA TGCGCCAGCAGTCATACCCCAGGGGGGTCGAACACCGGGGAGCTGTTTTTT.

The CDR3 DNA reads TGTGCCAGTAGTCCCCCCTGGGACAGGCCAGATACGCAGTATTTT. Translating it yields CASSPPWDRPDTQYF. The genes are TRBV19 and TRBJ2-3; 8 positions match TRBD1. This CDR3 contains 15 residues. Germline lookup yields CDR1 LNHDA and CDR2 SQIVND (reference sequence). The V and J ends lost 5 bases and 4 bases, in that order; junction bases with no gene match: 8.

The chain links TRBV2 to TRBJ1-3; D uncertain. Germline V CDR1 and CDR2: SNHLY, FYNNEI. Deletions cut 2 bases from V and 2 bases from J, with 7 bases between. The CDR3 is made up of 14 amino acids. CDR3 coding DNA: TGTGCCAGCAGTGAATGGGGAACTGGAAACACCATATATTTT. Translation: CASSEWGTGNTIYF.

The chain combines TRBV5-1 with TRBJ1-2; D call uncertain. CDR1 and CDR2 from the germline V gene are SGHRS and YFSETQ. Trimming removed 0 bases at V and 3 bases at J, with 9 bases between. The CDR3 is 14 amino acids. CDR3 residues: CASSLDEGYYGYTF. The CDR3, as DNA: TGCGCCAGCAGCTTGGACGAGGGTTACTATGGCTACACCTTC.

This rearrangement joins TRBV27 to TRBJ2-7; 9 nucleotides agree with TRBD2. The CDR3 consists of 15 residues. The V segment lost 3 bases and the J segment 3 bases; nucleotides outside the gene matches: 6. Germline CDR1 and CDR2: MNHEY and SMNVEV (reference sequence). The CDR3 DNA reads TGTGCCAGCAGTTTGCGCGGGGGGGTTTACTACGAGCAGTACTTC. It translates to CASSLRGGVYYEQYF.

This clonotype was recorded at least ten times. The V gene is TRBV3-1, the J gene TRBJ2-7, with D uncertain. The V end was cut by 4 bases, the J end by 4 bases, with 8 bases between. Germline V gene lookup returns CDR1 LGHDT and CDR2 YNNKEL (reference sequence). This CDR3 is 12 amino acids long. The CDR3, as DNA: TGTGCCAGCAGCCTCCGGGCATACGAGCAGTACTTC. The encoded protein is CASSLRAYEQYF.

This clonotype has a handful of counts. The V and J genes are TRBV28 and TRBJ1-2; TRBD1 is a possible D gene (5 bases). The V end lost 7 bases, the J end lost 3 bases, and 12 bases lay between the germline ends. CDR3 length: 13 amino acids. Germline V gene lookup returns CDR1 MDHEN and CDR2 SYDVKM. In nucleotides, the CDR3 is TGTGCCAGCACGACGGGGCTCGACTATGGCTACACCTTC. Translating it yields CASTTGLDYGYTF.

The sample holds a few counts of this clonotype. V gene TRBV7-2 combines with J gene TRBJ2-1, with 11 positions matching TRBD2. V gave up 1 base and J gave up 7 bases; unmatched junction bases: 3. The CDR3 consists of 15 residues. Germline loops: CDR1 SGHTA, CDR2 FQGNSA. The CDR3 spells CASSLGLAGGNEQFF. CDR3 nucleotide sequence: TGTGCCAGCAGCTTAGGCCTAGCGGGGGGTAATGAGCAGTTCTTC.

This clonotype was picked up many times. This sequence joins TRBV4-3 and TRBJ2-2; D perhaps matches TRBD2 (7 bases). V was clipped by 0 bases and J by 0 bases, with 8 bases between them. CDR1 and CDR2 from the germline V gene are LGHNA and YSLEER. CDR3 length equals 16 residues. CDR3 loop: CASSQERGPNTGELFF. Written as DNA, the CDR3 is TGCGCCAGCAGCCAAGAGCGGGGGCCGAACACCGGGGAGCTGTTTTTT.

This clonotype was counted only a few times. The chain employs TRBV20-1 and TRBJ2-4; 8 positions agree with TRBD2. CDR3 length: 11 amino acids. Germline V gene lookup returns CDR1 DFQATT and CDR2 SNEGSKA (reference sequence). The V segment lost 2 bases and the J segment 13 bases; nucleotides outside the gene matches: 4. CDR3 amino acids: CSARWGLEQYF. In DNA, the CDR3 is TGCAGTGCTAGATGGGGACTAGAACAGTACTTC.

The J gene is TRBJ2-1, the V gene TRBV4-2; D perhaps matches TRBD2 (8 bases). With 5 bases removed from V and 4 bases from J, the gap between germline ends came to 24 bases. The CDR3 runs 18 residues. Germline V gene lookup returns CDR1 LGHNA and CDR2 YNFKEQ. The CDR3 region has the DNA TGTGCCAGCAGCTCAAGGGGGCAGCGGGAGAGAACGTACAATGAGCAGTTCTTC. Translated, it gives CASSSRGQRERTYNEQFF.

This clonotype was seen a few times. This chain links TRBV2 with TRBJ2-6, with a weak D call TRBD2 (5 bases). This CDR3 region has 14 residues. The V gene's germline CDR1 is SNHLY and CDR2 FYNNEI. Trimming shortened V by 4 bases and J by 2 bases, and 6 bases separated the two germline ends. The CDR3 loop reads CASSVGAGANVLTF. In DNA form, the CDR3 reads TGTGCCAGCAGTGTCGGGGCTGGGGCCAACGTCCTGACTTTC.